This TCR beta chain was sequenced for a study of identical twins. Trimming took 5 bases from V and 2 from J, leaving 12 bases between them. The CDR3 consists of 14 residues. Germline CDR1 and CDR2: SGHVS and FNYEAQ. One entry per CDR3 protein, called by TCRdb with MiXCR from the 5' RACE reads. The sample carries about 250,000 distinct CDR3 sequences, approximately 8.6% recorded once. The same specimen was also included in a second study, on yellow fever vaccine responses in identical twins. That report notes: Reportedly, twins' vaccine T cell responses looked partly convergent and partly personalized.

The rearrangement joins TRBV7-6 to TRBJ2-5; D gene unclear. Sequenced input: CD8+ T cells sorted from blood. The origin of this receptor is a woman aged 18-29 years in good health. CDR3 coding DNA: TGTGCCAGCAGCCCGACACTTGGACAAGAGACCCAGTACTTC. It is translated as CASSPTLGQETQYF. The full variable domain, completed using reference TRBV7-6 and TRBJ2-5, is GAGVSQSPRYKVTKRGQDVALRCDPISGHVSLYWYRQALGQGPEFLTYFNYEAQQDKSGLPNDRFSAERPEGSISTLTIQRTEQRDSAMYRCASSPTLGQETQYFGPGTRLLVL.